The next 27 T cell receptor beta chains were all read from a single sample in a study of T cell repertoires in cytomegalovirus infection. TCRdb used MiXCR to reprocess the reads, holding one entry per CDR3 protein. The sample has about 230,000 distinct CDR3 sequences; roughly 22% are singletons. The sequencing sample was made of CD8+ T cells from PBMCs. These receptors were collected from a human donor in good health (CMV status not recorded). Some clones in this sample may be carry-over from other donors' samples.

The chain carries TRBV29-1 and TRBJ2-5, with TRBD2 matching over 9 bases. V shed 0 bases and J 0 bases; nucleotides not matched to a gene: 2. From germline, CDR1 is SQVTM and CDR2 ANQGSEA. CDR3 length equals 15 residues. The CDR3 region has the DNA TGCAGCGTTGAAGAGGCTAGCGGGGACCAAGAGACCCAGTACTTC. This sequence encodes CSVEEASGDQETQYF.

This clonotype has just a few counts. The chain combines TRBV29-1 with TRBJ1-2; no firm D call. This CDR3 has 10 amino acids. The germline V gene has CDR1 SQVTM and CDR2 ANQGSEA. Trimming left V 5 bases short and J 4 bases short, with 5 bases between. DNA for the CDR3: TGCAGCGTTTTTGGCTATGGCTACACCTTC. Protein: CSVFGYGYTF.

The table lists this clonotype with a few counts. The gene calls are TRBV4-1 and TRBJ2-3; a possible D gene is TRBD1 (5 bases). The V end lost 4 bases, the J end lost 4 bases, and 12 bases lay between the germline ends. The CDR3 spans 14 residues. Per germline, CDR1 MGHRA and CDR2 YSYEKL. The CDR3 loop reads CASSPTAGSDTQYF. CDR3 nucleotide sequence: TGCGCCAGCAGCCCCACCGCAGGGTCAGATACGCAGTATTTT.

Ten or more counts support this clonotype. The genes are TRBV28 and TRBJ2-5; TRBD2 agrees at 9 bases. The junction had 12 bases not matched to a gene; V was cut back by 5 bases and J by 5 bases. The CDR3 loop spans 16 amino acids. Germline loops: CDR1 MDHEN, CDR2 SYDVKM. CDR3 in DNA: TGTGCCAGCAGTGATCCGGGACTAGCTTTTTTGGAGACCCAGTACTTC. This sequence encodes CASSDPGLAFLETQYF.

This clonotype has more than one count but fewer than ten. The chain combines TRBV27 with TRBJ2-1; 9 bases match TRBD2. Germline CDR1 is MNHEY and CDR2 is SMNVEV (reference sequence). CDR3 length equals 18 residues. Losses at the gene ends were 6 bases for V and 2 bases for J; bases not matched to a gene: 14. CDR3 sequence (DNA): TGTGCCAGCAGATTTGGCGGGGGGGCCTTAAGGCCCTACAATGAGCAGTTCTTC. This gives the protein CASRFGGGALRPYNEQFF.

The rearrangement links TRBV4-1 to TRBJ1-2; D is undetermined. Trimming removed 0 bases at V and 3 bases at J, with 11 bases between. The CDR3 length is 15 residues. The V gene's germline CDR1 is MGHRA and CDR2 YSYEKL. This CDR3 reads CASSQDWRDHYGYTF. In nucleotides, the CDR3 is TGCGCCAGCAGCCAAGATTGGAGGGATCACTATGGCTACACCTTC.

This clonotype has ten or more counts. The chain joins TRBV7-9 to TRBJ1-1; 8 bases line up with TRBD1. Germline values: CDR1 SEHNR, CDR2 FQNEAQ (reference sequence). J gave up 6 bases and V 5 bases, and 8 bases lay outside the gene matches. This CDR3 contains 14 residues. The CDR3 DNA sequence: TGTGCCAGCAGCCGCGGACAGGGCGGATCTGAAGCTTTCTTT. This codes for CASSRGQGGSEAFF. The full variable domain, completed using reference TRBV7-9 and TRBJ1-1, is DTGVSQNPRHKITKRGQNVTFRCDPISEHNRLYWYRQTLGQGPEFLTYFQNEAQLEKSRLLSDRFSAERPKGSFSTLEIQRTEQGDSAMYLCASSRGQGGSEAFFGQGTRLTVV.

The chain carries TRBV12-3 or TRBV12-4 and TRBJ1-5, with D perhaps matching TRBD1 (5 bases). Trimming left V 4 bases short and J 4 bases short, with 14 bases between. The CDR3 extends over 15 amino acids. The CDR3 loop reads CASSSATERNQPQHF. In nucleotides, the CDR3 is TGTGCCAGCAGTTCTGCGACAGAGAGGAATCAGCCCCAGCATTTT.

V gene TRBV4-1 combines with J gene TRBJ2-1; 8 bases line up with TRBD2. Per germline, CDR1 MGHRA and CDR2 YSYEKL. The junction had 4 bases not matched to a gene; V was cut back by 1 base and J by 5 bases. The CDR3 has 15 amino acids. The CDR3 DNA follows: TGCGCCAGCAGCCAAGCCGGGGGGGCCCACAATGAGCAGTTCTTC. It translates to CASSQAGGAHNEQFF.

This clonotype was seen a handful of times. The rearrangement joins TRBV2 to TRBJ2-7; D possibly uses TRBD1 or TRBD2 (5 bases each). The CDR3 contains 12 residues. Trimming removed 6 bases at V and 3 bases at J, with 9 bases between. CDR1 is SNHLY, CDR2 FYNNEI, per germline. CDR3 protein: CASRGVGYEQYF. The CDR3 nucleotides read TGTGCCAGCAGGGGGGTAGGCTACGAGCAGTACTTC.

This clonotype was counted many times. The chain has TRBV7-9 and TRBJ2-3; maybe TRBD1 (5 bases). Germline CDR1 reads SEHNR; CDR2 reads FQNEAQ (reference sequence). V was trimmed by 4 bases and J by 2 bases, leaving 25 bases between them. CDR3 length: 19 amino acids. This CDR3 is CASSSTLVRGPDYTDTQYF. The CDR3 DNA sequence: TGTGCCAGCAGCTCAACCCTTGTAAGGGGTCCTGATTACACAGATACGCAGTATTTT.

For the CDR3, the DNA is TGTGCCAGCAGCTTAGGGGGGGATAGCGCCTACGAGCAGTACTTC. Its translation is CASSLGGDSAYEQYF. This chain connects TRBV7-2 to TRBJ2-7; TRBD2 might be the D (6 bases). Germline V gene lookup returns CDR1 SGHTA and CDR2 FQGNSA. V shed 1 base and J shed 2 bases, with 12 bases lying between them. The CDR3 runs 15 residues.

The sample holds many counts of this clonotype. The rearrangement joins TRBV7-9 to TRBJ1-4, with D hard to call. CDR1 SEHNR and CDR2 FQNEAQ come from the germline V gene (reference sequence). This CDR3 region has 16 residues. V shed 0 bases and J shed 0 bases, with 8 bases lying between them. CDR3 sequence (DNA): TGTGCCAGCAGCTTAGCCTTCGGGGCAACTAATGAAAAACTGTTTTTT. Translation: CASSLAFGATNEKLFF.

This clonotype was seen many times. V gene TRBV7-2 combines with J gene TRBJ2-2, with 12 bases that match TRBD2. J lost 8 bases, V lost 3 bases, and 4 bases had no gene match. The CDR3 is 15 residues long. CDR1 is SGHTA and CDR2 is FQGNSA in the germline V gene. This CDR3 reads CASSFLGLAGGELFF. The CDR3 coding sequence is TGTGCCAGCAGCTTCCTAGGACTAGCGGGAGGGGAGCTGTTTTTT.

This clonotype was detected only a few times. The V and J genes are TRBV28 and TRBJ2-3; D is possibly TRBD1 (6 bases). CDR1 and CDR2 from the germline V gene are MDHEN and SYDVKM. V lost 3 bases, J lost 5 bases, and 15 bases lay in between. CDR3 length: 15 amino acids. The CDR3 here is CASSLGLGAGDTQYF. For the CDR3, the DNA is TGTGCCAGCAGTTTGGGGCTGGGGGCTGGAGATACGCAGTATTTT. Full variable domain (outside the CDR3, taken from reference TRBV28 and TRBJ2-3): DVKVTQSSRYLVKRTGEKVFLECVQDMDHENMFWYRQDPGLGLRLIYFSYDVKMKEKGDIPEGYSVSREKKERFSLILESASTNQTSMYLCASSLGLGAGDTQYFGPGTRLTVL.

The CDR3 DNA is TGCAGTGGCCCGGACGACTCGAGCACAGATACGCAGTATTTT. Its translation is CSGPDDSSTDTQYF. V usage is TRBV20-1 and J usage is TRBJ2-3; D gene unclear. The CDR3 sequence is 14 residues long. The V gene's germline CDR1 is DFQATT and CDR2 SNEGSKA (reference sequence). The V end was cut by 7 bases, the J end by 0 bases, with 14 bases between.

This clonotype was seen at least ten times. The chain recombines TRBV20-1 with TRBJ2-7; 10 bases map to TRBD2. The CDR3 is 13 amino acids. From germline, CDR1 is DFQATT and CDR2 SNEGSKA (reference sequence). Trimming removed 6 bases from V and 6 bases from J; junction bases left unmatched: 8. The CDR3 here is CSAGSGGVLEQYF. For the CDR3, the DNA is TGCAGTGCCGGGAGCGGGGGGGTTCTCGAGCAGTACTTC.

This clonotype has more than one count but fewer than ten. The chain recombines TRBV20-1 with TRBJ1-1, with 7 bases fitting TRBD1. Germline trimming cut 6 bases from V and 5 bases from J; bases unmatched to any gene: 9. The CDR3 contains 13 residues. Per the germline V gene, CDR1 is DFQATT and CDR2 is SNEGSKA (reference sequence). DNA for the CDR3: TGCAGTGCCTCGACAGGGCGGGAGACTGAAGCTTTCTTT. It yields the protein CSASTGRETEAFF.

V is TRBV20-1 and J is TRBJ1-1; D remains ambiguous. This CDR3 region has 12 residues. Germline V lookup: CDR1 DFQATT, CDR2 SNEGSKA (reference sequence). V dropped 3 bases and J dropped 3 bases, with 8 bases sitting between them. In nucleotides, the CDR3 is TGCAGTGCTAGCATGGAAGACACTGAAGCTTTCTTT. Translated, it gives CSASMEDTEAFF.

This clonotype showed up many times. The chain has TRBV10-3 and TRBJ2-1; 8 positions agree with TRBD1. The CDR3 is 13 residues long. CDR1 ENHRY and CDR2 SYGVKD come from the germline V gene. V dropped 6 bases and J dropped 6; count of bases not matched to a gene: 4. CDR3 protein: CAISWTGFNEQFF. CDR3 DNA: TGTGCCATCAGCTGGACAGGGTTCAATGAGCAGTTCTTC.

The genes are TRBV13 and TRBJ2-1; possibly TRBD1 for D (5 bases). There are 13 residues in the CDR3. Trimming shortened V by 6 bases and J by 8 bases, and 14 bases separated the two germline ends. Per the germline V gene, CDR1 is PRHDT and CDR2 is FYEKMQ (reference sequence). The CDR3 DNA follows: TGTGCCAGCAGACAGGCCCCTTCCGATGAGCAGTTCTTC. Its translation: CASRQAPSDEQFF.

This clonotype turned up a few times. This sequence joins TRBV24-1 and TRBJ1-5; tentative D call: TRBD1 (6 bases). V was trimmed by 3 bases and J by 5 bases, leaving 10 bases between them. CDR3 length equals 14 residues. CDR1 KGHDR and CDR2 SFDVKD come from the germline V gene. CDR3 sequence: CATSDPRGDQPQHF. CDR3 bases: TGTGCCACCAGTGATCCCAGGGGAGATCAGCCCCAGCATTTT.

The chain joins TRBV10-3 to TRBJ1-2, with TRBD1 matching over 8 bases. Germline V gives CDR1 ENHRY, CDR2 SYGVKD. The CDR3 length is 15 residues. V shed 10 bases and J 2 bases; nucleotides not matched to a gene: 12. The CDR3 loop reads CASQYGTGENYGYTF. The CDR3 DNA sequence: TGTGCCAGCCAGTATGGGACAGGCGAGAACTATGGCTACACCTTC.

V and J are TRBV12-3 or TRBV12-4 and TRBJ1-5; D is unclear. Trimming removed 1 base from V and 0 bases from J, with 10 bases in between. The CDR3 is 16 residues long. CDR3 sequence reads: CASSLGGVNSNQPQHF. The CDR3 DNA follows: TGTGCCAGCAGTTTAGGGGGAGTGAATAGCAATCAGCCCCAGCATTTT.

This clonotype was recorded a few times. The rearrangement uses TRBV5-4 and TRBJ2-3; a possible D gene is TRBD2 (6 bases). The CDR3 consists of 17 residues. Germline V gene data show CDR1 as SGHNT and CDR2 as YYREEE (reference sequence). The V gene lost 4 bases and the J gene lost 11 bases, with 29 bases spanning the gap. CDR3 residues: CASSPGTAGRPGRRQYF. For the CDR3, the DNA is TGTGCCAGCAGCCCGGGGACCGCGGGGAGGCCGGGCCGGCGGCAGTATTTT. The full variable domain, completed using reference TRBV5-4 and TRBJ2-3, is ETGVTQSPTHLIKTRGQQVTLRCSSQSGHNTVSWYQQALGQGPQFIFQYYREEENGRGNFPPRFSGLQFPNYSSELNVNALELDDSALYLCASSPGTAGRPGRRQYFGPGTRLTVL.

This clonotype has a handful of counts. The chain's CDR3 is CASSPSGVADTQYF. The DNA for the CDR3 is TGTGCCAGCAGTCCCAGCGGGGTGGCAGATACGCAGTATTTT. This rearrangement joins TRBV12-3 or TRBV12-4 to TRBJ2-3; 7 nucleotides match TRBD2. V gave up 5 bases and J gave up 4 bases; unmatched junction bases: 6. The CDR3 extends over 14 amino acids.

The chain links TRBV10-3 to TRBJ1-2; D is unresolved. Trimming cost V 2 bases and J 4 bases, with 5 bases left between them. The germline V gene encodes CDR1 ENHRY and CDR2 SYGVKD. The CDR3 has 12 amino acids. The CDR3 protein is CAISEGIYGYTF. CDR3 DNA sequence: TGTGCCATCAGTGAGGGCATCTATGGCTACACCTTC.